Below, 3 T cell receptor beta chains from the same sample are listed, as sequenced in a study of blood T cell repertoires in COVID-19. Method: immunoSEQ multiplex PCR; TCRdb's copy keeps in-frame clones and lacks some. The sample consists of under 500,000 clones, around 90% of them appearing once. Sequencing was carried out using PBMCs or T cells enriched from blood (not recorded which). The receptors shown here come from a young woman with acute COVID-19.

V usage is TRBV6-5 and J usage is TRBJ2-2, with a possible D match to TRBD2 (7 bases). Trimming cost V 2 bases and J 8 bases, with 12 bases left between them. This CDR3 contains 14 residues. Germline CDR1 MNHEY, CDR2 SVGAGI. The CDR3 here is CASSYDRGAGELFF. CDR3 bases: TGTGCCAGCAGTTACGACCGGGGGGCGGGGGAGCTGTTTTTT.

The chain is built from TRBV4-3 and TRBJ2-5; possible D gene TRBD1, 5 bases. Trimming took 0 bases from V and 4 from J, leaving 15 bases between them. Germline loops: CDR1 LGHNA, CDR2 YSLEER. The CDR3 sequence is 16 residues long. The CDR3 nucleotides read TGCGCCAGCAGCCAAGAATGGAGCGTCAGGGCAGAGACCCAGTACTTC. It encodes CASSQEWSVRAETQYF.

The chain combines TRBV10-2 with TRBJ2-7, with 11 bases that match TRBD1. V shed 5 bases, J shed 5 bases, and the junction held 5 bases outside the gene matches. Per the germline V gene, CDR1 is WSHSY and CDR2 is SAAADI. The CDR3 consists of 14 residues. CDR3 DNA: TGCGCCAGCAGTCCGGGACAGGGGGTCCACGAGCAGTACTTC. Amino acids: CASSPGQGVHEQYF.